This TCR beta chain was recorded in a study of blood T cell repertoires in COVID-19. Study at large: COVID-19 samples, acute and convalescent, were from the United States, Italy and Spain. Sources were T cells, B-cell-depleted T cells, or PBMCs; the material itself was cDNA or gDNA.

Germline CDR1 reads SQVTM; CDR2 reads ANQGSEA. J gave up 4 bases and V 7 bases, and 7 bases lay outside the gene matches. The CDR3 extends over 13 amino acids. As originally analysed: Amplification of reference gene primers provided the estimated nucleated cell counts. Some clones are missing from TCRdb's copy, which holds only in-frame ones; the method was immunoSEQ multiplex PCR. That table is the source of V, J and clone size, and D and trimming were worked out from the DNA. The table has approximately 100,000 clones, about 85% seen once; the top ten hold less than 2.5%. V is TRBV29-1 and J is TRBJ2-5, with 9 bases lining up with TRBD2. The receptor comes from a human donor in a cohort sampled during active COVID-19. Sequenced: peripheral blood. The CDR3 sequence: CSADAGGVETQYF. The DNA of the CDR3 is TGCAGCGCCGACGCGGGGGGGGTAGAGACCCAGTACTTC.